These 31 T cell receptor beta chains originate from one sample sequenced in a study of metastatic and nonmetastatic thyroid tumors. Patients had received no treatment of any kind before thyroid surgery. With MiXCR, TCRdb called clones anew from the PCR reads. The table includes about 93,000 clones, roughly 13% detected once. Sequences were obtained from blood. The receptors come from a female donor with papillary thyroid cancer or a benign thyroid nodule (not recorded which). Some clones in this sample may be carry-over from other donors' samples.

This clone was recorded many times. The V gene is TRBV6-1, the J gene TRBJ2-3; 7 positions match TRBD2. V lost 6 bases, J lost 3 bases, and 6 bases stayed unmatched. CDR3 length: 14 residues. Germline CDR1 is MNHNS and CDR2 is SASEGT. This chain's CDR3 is CASSRLAGTDTQYF. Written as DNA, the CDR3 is TGTGCCAGCAGCAGACTAGCCGGGACAGATACGCAGTATTTT.

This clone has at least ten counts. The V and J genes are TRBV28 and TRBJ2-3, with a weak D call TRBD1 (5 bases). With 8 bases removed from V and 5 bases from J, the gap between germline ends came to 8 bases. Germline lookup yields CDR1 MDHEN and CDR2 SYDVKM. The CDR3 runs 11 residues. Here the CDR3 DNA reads TGTGCCAGCGACCAGGGAGATACGCAGTATTTT. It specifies CASDQGDTQYF.

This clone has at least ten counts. CDR3 sequence reads: CASIGDRAANTEAFF. CDR3 coding DNA: TGTGCCAGCATAGGGGACAGGGCTGCGAACACTGAAGCTTTCTTT. The genes are TRBV2 and TRBJ1-1; the match to TRBD1 covers 9 bases. Trimming removed 7 bases from V and 1 base from J; junction bases left unmatched: 7. The germline CDR1 and CDR2 sequences are SNHLY and FYNNEI. The CDR3 is made up of 15 amino acids.

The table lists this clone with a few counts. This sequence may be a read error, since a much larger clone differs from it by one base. The CDR3 DNA reads TGTGCCAGCATTTCACGAATGGAGCAGTTCTTC. Its protein is CASISRMEQFF. J is TRBJ2-1 and V is TRBV27; D is unresolved. Germline V gene data show CDR1 as MNHEY and CDR2 as SMNVEV (reference sequence). Between the trimmed V and J ends, which lost 7 bases and 10 bases, there was a span of 11 bases. The CDR3 contains 11 residues.

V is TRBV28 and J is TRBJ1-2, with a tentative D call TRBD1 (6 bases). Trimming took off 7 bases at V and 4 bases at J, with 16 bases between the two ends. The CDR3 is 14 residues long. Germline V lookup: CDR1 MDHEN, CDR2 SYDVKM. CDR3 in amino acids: CASTLGGTSYGYTF. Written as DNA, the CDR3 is TGTGCCAGCACCTTAGGGGGAACCTCCTATGGCTACACCTTC.

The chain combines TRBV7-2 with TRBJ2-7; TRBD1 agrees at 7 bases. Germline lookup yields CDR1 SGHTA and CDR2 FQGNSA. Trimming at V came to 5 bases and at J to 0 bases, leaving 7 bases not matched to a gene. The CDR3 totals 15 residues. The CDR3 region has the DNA TGTGCCAGCAGCAATCGGGACAGTGCCTCCTACGAGCAGTACTTC. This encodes CASSNRDSASYEQYF.

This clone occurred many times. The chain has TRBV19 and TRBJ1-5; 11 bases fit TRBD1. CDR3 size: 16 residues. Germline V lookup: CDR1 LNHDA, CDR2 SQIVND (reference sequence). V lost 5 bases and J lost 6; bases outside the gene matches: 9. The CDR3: CASSPRDRGFGQPQHF. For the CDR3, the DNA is TGTGCCAGTAGTCCGCGGGACAGGGGGTTTGGTCAGCCCCAGCATTTT.

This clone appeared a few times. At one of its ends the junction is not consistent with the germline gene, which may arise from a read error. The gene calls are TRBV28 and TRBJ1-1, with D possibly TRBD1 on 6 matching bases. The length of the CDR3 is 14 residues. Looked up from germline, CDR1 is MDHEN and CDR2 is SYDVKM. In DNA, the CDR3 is TGTGCCAGCAGTATCCCAAACAGGGCAACTGAATCTTTCTTT. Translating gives CASSIPNRATESFF.

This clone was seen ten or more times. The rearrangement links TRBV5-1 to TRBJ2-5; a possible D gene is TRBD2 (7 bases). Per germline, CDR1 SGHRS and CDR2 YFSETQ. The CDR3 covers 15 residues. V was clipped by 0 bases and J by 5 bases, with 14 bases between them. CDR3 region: CASSLGSGGFETQYF. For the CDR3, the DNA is TGCGCCAGCAGCTTGGGATCGGGGGGCTTTGAGACCCAGTACTTC.

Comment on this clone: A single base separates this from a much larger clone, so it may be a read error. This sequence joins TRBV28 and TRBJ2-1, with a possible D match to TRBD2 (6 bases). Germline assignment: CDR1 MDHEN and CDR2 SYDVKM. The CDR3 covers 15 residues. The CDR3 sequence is CASSLWRDTYSEQFF. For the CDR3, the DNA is TGTGCCAGCAGTCTTTGGCGGGATACCTACAGTGAGCAGTTCTTC.

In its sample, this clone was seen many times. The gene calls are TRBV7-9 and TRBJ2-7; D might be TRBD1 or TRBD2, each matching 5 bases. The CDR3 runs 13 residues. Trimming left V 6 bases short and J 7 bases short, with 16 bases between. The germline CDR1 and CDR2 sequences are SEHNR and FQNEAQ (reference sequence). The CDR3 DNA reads TGTGCCAGCAGTCGCCCCCAGGGACGGGAGCAGTACTTC. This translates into CASSRPQGREQYF. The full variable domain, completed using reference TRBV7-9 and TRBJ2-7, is DTGVSQNPRHKITKRGQNVTFRCDPISEHNRLYWYRQTLGQGPEFLTYFQNEAQLEKSRLLSDRFSAERPKGSFSTLEIQRTEQGDSAMYLCASSRPQGREQYFGPGTRLTVT.

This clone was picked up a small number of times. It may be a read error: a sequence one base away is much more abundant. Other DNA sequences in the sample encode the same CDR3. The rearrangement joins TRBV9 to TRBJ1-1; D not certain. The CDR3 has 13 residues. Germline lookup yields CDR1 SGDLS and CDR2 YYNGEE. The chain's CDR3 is CASSVGDRTEAFF. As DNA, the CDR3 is TGTGCCAGCAGCGTAGGGGATAGGACTGAAGCCTTCTTT.

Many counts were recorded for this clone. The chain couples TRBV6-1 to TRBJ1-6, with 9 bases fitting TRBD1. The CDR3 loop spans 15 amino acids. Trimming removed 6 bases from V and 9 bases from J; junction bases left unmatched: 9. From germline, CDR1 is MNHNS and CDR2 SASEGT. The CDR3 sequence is CASRDTGGMGSPLHF. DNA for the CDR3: TGTGCCAGCAGAGACACAGGGGGCATGGGTTCACCCCTCCACTTT.

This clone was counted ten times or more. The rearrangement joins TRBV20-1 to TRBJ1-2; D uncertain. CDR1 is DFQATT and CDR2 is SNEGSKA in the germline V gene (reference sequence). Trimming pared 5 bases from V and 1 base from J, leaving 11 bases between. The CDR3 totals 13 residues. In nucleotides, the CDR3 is TGCAGTGCTCCGGCGGGCAGTAACTATGGCTACACCTTC. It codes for CSAPAGSNYGYTF.

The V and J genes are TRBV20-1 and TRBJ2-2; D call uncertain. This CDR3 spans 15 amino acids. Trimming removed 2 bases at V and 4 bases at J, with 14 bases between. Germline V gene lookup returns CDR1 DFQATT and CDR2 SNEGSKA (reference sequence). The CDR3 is CSARYCRSGTGELFF. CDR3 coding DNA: TGCAGTGCTAGATATTGTCGATCCGGCACCGGGGAGCTGTTTTTT.

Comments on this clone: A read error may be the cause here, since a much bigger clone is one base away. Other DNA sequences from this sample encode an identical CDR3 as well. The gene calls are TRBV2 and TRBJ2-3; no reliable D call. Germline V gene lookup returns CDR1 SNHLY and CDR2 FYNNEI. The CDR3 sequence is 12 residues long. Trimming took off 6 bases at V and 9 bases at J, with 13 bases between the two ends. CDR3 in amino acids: CASRLEVDTQYF. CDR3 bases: TGTGCCAGCAGGCTAGAGGTGGACACGCAGTATTTT.

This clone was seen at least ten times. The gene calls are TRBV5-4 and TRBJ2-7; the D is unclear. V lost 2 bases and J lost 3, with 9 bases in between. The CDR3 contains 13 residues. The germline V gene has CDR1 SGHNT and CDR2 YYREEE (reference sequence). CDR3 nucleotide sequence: TGTGCCAGCAGCTTAAAATCCAGCTACGAGCAGTACTTC. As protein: CASSLKSSYEQYF.

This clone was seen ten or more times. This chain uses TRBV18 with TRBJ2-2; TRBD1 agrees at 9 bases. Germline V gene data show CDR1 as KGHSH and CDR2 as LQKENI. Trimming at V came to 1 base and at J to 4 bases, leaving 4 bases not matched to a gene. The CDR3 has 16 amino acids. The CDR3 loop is CASSPLGTGLTGELFF. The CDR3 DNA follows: TGTGCCAGCTCACCACTAGGGACAGGGCTCACCGGGGAGCTGTTTTTT.

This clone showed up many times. The CDR3 region is CSAREVGRGYTEAFF. As DNA, the CDR3 is TGCAGTGCTAGAGAAGTTGGCAGGGGGTATACTGAAGCTTTCTTT. The J gene is TRBJ1-1, the V gene TRBV20-1, with 7 bases lining up with TRBD1. The V and J ends lost 0 bases and 5 bases, in that order; junction bases with no gene match: 9. CDR1 is DFQATT and CDR2 is SNEGSKA in the germline V gene (reference sequence). This CDR3 is built from 15 residues.

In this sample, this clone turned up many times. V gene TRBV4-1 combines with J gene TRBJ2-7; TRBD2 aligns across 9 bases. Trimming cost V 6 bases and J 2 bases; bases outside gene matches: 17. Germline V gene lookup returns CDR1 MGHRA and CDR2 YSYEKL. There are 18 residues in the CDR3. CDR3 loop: CASSLGPGTSMTPYEQYF. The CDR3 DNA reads TGCGCCAGCAGTCTAGGGCCCGGGACTAGCATGACCCCCTACGAGCAGTACTTC.

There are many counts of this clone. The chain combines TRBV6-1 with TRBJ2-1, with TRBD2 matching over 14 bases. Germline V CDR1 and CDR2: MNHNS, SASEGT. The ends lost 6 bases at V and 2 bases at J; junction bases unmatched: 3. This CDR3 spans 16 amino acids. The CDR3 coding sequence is TGTGCCAGCAGCCAGACTAGCGGGAGGGCCTACAATGAGCAGTTCTTC. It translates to CASSQTSGRAYNEQFF.

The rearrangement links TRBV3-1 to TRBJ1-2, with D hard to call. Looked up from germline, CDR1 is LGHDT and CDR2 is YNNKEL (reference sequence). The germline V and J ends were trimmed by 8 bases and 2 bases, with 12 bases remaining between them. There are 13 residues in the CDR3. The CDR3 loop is CASYGQNNYGYTF. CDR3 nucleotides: TGTGCCAGCTATGGGCAAAACAACTATGGCTACACCTTC.

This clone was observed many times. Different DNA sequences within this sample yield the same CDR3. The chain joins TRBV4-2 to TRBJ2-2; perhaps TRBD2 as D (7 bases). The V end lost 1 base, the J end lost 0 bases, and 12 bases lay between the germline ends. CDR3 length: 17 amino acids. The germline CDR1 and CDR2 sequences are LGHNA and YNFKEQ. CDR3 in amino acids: CASSQVGRGPNTGELFF. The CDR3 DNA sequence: TGTGCCAGCAGCCAAGTCGGGCGGGGGCCGAACACCGGGGAGCTGTTTTTT.

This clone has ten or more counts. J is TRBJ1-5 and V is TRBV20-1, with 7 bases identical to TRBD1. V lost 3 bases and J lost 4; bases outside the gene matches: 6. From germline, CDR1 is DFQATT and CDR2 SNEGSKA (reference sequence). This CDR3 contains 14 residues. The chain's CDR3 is CSASGRGSNQPQHF. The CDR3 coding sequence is TGCAGTGCTAGCGGCAGGGGGTCAAATCAGCCCCAGCATTTT.

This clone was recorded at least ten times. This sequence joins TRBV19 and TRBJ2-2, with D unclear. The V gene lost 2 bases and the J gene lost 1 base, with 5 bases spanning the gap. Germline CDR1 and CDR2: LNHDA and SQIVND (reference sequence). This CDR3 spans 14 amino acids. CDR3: CASSILRNTGELFF. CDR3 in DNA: TGTGCCAGTAGTATATTACGGAACACCGGGGAGCTGTTTTTT. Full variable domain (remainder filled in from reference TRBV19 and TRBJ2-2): DGGITQSPKYLFRKEGQNVTLSCEQNLNHDAMYWYRQDPGQGLRLIYYSQIVNDFQKGDIAEGYSVSREKKESFPLTVTSAQKNPTAFYLCASSILRNTGELFFGEGSRLTVL.

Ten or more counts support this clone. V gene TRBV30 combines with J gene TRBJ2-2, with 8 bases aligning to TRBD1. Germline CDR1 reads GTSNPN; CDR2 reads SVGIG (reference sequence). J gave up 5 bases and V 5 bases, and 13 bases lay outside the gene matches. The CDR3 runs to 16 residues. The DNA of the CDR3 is TGTGCCTGGGAAAGGGCCCTGACAGGGGAGACCGGGGAGCTGTTTTTT. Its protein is CAWERALTGETGELFF.

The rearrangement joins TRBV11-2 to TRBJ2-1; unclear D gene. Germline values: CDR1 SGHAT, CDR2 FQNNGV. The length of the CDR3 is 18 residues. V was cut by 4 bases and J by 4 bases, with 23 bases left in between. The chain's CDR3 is CASSSEANLLFLYNEQFF. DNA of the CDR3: TGTGCCAGCAGCTCCGAGGCCAACCTGTTATTCCTTTACAATGAGCAGTTCTTC.

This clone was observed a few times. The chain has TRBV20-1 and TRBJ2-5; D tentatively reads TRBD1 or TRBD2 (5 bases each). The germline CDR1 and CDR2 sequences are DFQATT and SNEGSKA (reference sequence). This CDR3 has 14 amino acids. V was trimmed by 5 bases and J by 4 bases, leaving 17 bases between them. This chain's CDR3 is CSAGKTEGRETQYF. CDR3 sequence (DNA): TGCAGTGCTGGGAAGACCGAGGGGCGAGAGACCCAGTACTTC.

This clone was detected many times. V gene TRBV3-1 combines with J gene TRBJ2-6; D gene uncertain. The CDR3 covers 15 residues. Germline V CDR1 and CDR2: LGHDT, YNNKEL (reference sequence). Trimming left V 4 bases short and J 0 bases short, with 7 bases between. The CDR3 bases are TGTGCCAGCAGCCTATCTAGCTCTGGGGCCAACGTCCTGACTTTC. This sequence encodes CASSLSSSGANVLTF.

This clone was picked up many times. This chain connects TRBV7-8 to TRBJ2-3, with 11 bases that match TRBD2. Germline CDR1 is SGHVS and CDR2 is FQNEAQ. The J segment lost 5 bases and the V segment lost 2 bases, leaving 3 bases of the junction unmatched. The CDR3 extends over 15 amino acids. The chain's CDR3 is CASSLLLAGVDTQYF. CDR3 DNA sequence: TGTGCCAGCAGCTTATTACTAGCGGGAGTAGATACGCAGTATTTT.

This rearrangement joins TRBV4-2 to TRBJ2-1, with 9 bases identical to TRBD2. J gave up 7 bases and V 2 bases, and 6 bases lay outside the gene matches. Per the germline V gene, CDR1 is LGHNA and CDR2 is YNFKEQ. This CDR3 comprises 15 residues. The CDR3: CASSQNPGLANEQFF. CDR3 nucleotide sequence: TGTGCCAGCAGCCAAAATCCGGGACTAGCAAATGAGCAGTTCTTC.